A selection of T cell receptor beta chains follows, all from one sample in a study of cytomegalovirus exposure and HLA in healthy donors. Generated by immunoSEQ multiplex PCR, the TCRdb table keeps only in-frame clones and is missing some. The sample shows 43,000 or so clones, about 60% of them seen only once. The sequencing sample was made of PBMCs. The receptor source for this set is a human donor in good health. The CDR3 runs from the conserved cysteine through the conserved F or W. A D gene is named only where the DNA matches it firmly. A clone size is listed for some rows: how often the clone was seen (once, few, many), or a class if it is expanded.

j_call: TRBJ2-1
d_call: TRBD2
clone_size: NA
v_call: TRBV25-1
cdr3_aa: CASSDSSGGLDEQFF
cdr3_nt: TGTGCCAGCAGTGATTCTAGCGGGGGGTTGGATGAGCAGTTCTTC

j_call: TRBJ2-2
d_call: TRBD2
clone_size: NA
v_call: TRBV7-2
cdr3_aa: CASSTSLGGAVGGELFF
cdr3_nt: TGTGCCAGCAGCACGTCCCTCGGGGGGGCCGTAGGCGGGGAGCTGTTTTTT

j_call: TRBJ2-2
d_call: TRBD2
clone_size: few
v_call: TRBV7-8
cdr3_aa: CASSARASGGAGELFF
cdr3_nt: TGTGCCAGCAGCGCTAGGGCTAGCGGGGGGGCCGGGGAGCTGTTTTTT

j_call: TRBJ1-5
d_call: NA
clone_size: NA
v_call: TRBV5-8
cdr3_aa: CASSLVGAYQPQHF
cdr3_nt: TGTGCCAGCAGCTTGGTGGGGGCCTATCAGCCCCAGCATTTT

j_call: TRBJ2-4
d_call: TRBD1
clone_size: NA
v_call: TRBV2
cdr3_aa: CASSEEGTVPLAKNIQYF
cdr3_nt: TGTGCCAGCAGTGAAGAGGGGACAGTACCGCTGGCCAAAAACATTCAGTACTTC

j_call: TRBJ2-7
d_call: NA
clone_size: NA
v_call: TRBV2
cdr3_aa: CAGGLGYEQYF
cdr3_nt: TGTGCCGGAGGGTTGGGCTACGAGCAGTACTTC

j_call: TRBJ2-1
d_call: NA
clone_size: few
v_call: TRBV7-8
cdr3_aa: CASSLVYQAPYNEQFF
cdr3_nt: TGTGCCAGCAGCTTAGTCTACCAGGCACCCTACAATGAGCAGTTCTTC

j_call: TRBJ2-4
d_call: TRBD1
clone_size: NA
v_call: TRBV5-1
cdr3_aa: CASSSRDRGLAKNIQYF
cdr3_nt: TGCGCCAGCAGCTCCCGGGACAGAGGACTAGCCAAAAACATTCAGTACTTC

j_call: TRBJ1-2
d_call: NA
clone_size: few
v_call: TRBV20-1
cdr3_aa: CSAPGNDGYTF
cdr3_nt: TGCAGTGCTCCAGGGAATGATGGCTACACCTTC

j_call: TRBJ1-3
d_call: NA
clone_size: NA
v_call: TRBV7-2
cdr3_aa: CASSTDRMISGNTIYF
cdr3_nt: TGTGCCAGCAGCACCGACAGAATGATCTCTGGAAACACCATATATTTT

j_call: TRBJ1-5
d_call: NA
clone_size: NA
v_call: TRBV27
cdr3_aa: CASSPNRNQPQHF
cdr3_nt: TGTGCCAGCAGTCCGAACCGGAATCAGCCCCAGCATTTT

j_call: TRBJ2-1
d_call: TRBD2
clone_size: NA
v_call: TRBV12-5
cdr3_aa: CASGLVLGLETYNEQFF
cdr3_nt: TGTGCTAGTGGTTTGGTCCTAGGACTAGAGACCTACAATGAGCAGTTCTTC

j_call: TRBJ1-2
d_call: NA
clone_size: NA
v_call: TRBV7-2
cdr3_aa: CASSPENGAIYGYTF
cdr3_nt: TGTGCCAGCAGCCCGGAGAACGGAGCCATCTATGGCTACACCTTC

j_call: TRBJ2-1
d_call: NA
clone_size: few
v_call: TRBV25-1
cdr3_aa: CATGLYNEQFF
cdr3_nt: TGTGCCACCGGACTTTACAATGAGCAGTTCTTC

j_call: TRBJ2-7
d_call: NA
clone_size: NA
v_call: TRBV7-2
cdr3_aa: CASSLDSQSAEQYF
cdr3_nt: TGTGCCAGCAGCTTAGATTCACAGTCTGCCGAGCAGTACTTC

j_call: TRBJ2-3
d_call: TRBD2
clone_size: NA
v_call: TRBV7-2
cdr3_aa: CASSPGTSGGRYTQYF
cdr3_nt: TGTGCCAGCAGCCCGGGGACTAGCGGGGGGAGGTATACGCAGTATTTT

j_call: TRBJ1-2
d_call: NA
clone_size: NA
v_call: TRBV4-2
cdr3_aa: CASSQDLQLNYGYTF
cdr3_nt: TGTGCCAGCAGCCAAGATCTACAGTTAAACTATGGCTACACCTTC

j_call: TRBJ1-5
d_call: NA
clone_size: few
v_call: TRBV19
cdr3_aa: CASTLDRKNQPQHF
cdr3_nt: TGTGCCAGTACCTTAGACAGAAAAAATCAGCCCCAGCATTTT

j_call: TRBJ2-7
d_call: TRBD1
clone_size: NA
v_call: TRBV5-1
cdr3_aa: CASSSQGQGAYEQYF
cdr3_nt: TGCGCCAGCAGCTCACAAGGACAGGGGGCCTACGAGCAGTACTTC

j_call: TRBJ2-7
d_call: TRBD2
clone_size: once
v_call: TRBV19
cdr3_aa: CASSQRGDYEQYF
cdr3_nt: TGTGCCAGTAGTCAGCGGGGGGACTACGAGCAGTACTTC

j_call: TRBJ2-1
d_call: TRBD2
clone_size: NA
v_call: TRBV4-1
cdr3_aa: CASSQALAGDSYNEQFF
cdr3_nt: TGCGCCAGCAGCCAAGCACTAGCGGGGGACTCCTACAATGAGCAGTTCTTC

j_call: TRBJ2-3
d_call: NA
clone_size: NA
v_call: TRBV5-1
cdr3_aa: CASSLGAFAPDTQYF
cdr3_nt: TGCGCCAGCAGCTTGGGAGCCTTCGCCCCAGATACGCAGTATTTT

j_call: TRBJ2-6
d_call: TRBD1
clone_size: NA
v_call: TRBV5-1
cdr3_aa: CASSLGTGTGGRGANVLTF
cdr3_nt: TGCGCCAGCAGCTTGGGTACCGGGACAGGGGGCAGGGGGGCCAACGTCCTGACTTTC

j_call: TRBJ1-6
d_call: TRBD1
clone_size: NA
v_call: TRBV4-1
cdr3_aa: CASSHPTGVRSPLHF
cdr3_nt: TGCGCCAGCAGCCATCCGACAGGGGTACGGTCACCCCTCCACTTT

j_call: TRBJ2-7
d_call: NA
clone_size: NA
v_call: TRBV2
cdr3_aa: CASSEARTSRSEQYF
cdr3_nt: TGTGCCAGCAGTGAGGCGAGGACATCGAGATCGGAGCAGTACTTC

j_call: TRBJ2-7
d_call: TRBD2
clone_size: NA
v_call: TRBV4-3
cdr3_aa: CASSQTTQAGGEQYF
cdr3_nt: TGCGCCAGCAGCCAAACAACCCAGGCGGGGGGCGAGCAGTACTTC

j_call: TRBJ1-1
d_call: TRBD1
clone_size: NA
v_call: TRBV5-1
cdr3_aa: CASSPHRQGGEAFF
cdr3_nt: TGCGCCAGCAGCCCGCACAGACAGGGGGGCGAAGCTTTCTTT

j_call: TRBJ1-6
d_call: NA
clone_size: NA
v_call: TRBV30
cdr3_aa: CAWSIKQGHSPLHF
cdr3_nt: TGTGCCTGGAGTATAAAACAGGGTCATTCACCCCTCCACTTT

j_call: TRBJ1-3
d_call: TRBD1
clone_size: few
v_call: TRBV5-1
cdr3_aa: CASSDPQGAGNTIYF
cdr3_nt: TGCGCCAGCAGCGATCCACAGGGGGCTGGAAACACCATATATTTT

j_call: TRBJ2-1
d_call: TRBD2
clone_size: NA
v_call: TRBV5-1
cdr3_aa: CASSPVGGGLAYNEQFF
cdr3_nt: TGCGCCAGCAGCCCGGTAGGGGGGGGACTAGCCTACAATGAGCAGTTCTTC

j_call: TRBJ1-6
d_call: NA
clone_size: NA
v_call: TRBV4-1
cdr3_aa: CASSRLTGTSYNSPLHF
cdr3_nt: TGCGCCAGCAGCCGACTTACAGGGACGTCCTATAATTCACCCCTCCACTTT

j_call: TRBJ2-7
d_call: NA
clone_size: NA
v_call: TRBV6-5
cdr3_aa: CASRGQVEQYF
cdr3_nt: TGTGCCAGCAGGGGGCAGGTTGAGCAGTACTTC

j_call: TRBJ2-7
d_call: TRBD1
clone_size: NA
v_call: TRBV5-1
cdr3_aa: CASSLMAGGLNEQYF
cdr3_nt: TGCGCCAGCAGCTTGATGGCAGGGGGCCTAAACGAGCAGTACTTC

j_call: TRBJ2-7
d_call: TRBD2
clone_size: NA
v_call: TRBV5-1
cdr3_aa: CASSPGTSGGYEQYF
cdr3_nt: TGCGCCAGCAGCCCCGGGACTAGCGGGGGCTACGAGCAGTACTTC

j_call: TRBJ1-2
d_call: NA
clone_size: NA
v_call: TRBV5-1
cdr3_aa: CASSPRAASYGYTF
cdr3_nt: TGCGCCAGCAGCCCGAGGGCAGCGAGCTATGGCTACACCTTC

j_call: TRBJ1-5
d_call: NA
clone_size: NA
v_call: TRBV5-6
cdr3_aa: CASRRRGGRDQPQHF
cdr3_nt: TGTGCCAGCAGGCGGCGGGGGGGGCGCGATCAGCCCCAGCATTTT

j_call: TRBJ1-2
d_call: NA
clone_size: NA
v_call: TRBV5-6
cdr3_aa: CASSFGYGYTF
cdr3_nt: TGTGCCAGCAGCTTCGGTTATGGCTACACCTTC

j_call: TRBJ1-2
d_call: NA
clone_size: NA
v_call: TRBV4-1
cdr3_aa: CASSHGAGGYGYTF
cdr3_nt: TGCGCCAGCAGCCACGGTGCCGGGGGTTATGGCTACACCTTC

j_call: TRBJ2-2
d_call: NA
clone_size: NA
v_call: TRBV10-1
cdr3_aa: CASSERRAPGELFF
cdr3_nt: TGCGCCAGCAGTGAAAGGAGAGCCCCCGGGGAGCTGTTTTTT

j_call: TRBJ1-2
d_call: TRBD1
clone_size: NA
v_call: TRBV7-2
cdr3_aa: CASSLGQGGYGYTF
cdr3_nt: TGTGCCAGCAGCTTAGGACAGGGCGGCTATGGCTACACCTTC

j_call: TRBJ2-1
d_call: TRBD1
clone_size: once
v_call: TRBV7-2
cdr3_aa: CASSLTGVNYNEQFF
cdr3_nt: TGTGCCAGCAGCCTTACAGGGGTCAACTACAATGAGCAGTTCTTC

j_call: TRBJ2-7
d_call: NA
clone_size: NA
v_call: TRBV4-1
cdr3_aa: CASSQGLNYEQYF
cdr3_nt: TGCGCCAGCAGCCAGGGGCTGAATTACGAGCAGTACTTC

j_call: TRBJ2-4
d_call: TRBD2
clone_size: NA
v_call: TRBV11-2
cdr3_aa: CASSLAPRLAGKGNIQYF
cdr3_nt: TGTGCCAGCAGCTTAGCACCCCGACTAGCGGGGAAAGGAAACATTCAGTACTTC

j_call: TRBJ1-1
d_call: NA
clone_size: NA
v_call: TRBV2
cdr3_aa: CASSVGGDTEAFF
cdr3_nt: TGTGCCAGCAGTGTTGGTGGAGACACTGAAGCTTTCTTT

j_call: TRBJ2-1
d_call: NA
clone_size: NA
v_call: TRBV30
cdr3_aa: CAWTGGGYNEQFF
cdr3_nt: TGTGCCTGGACCGGCGGCGGGTACAATGAGCAGTTCTTC

j_call: TRBJ2-5
d_call: NA
clone_size: NA
v_call: TRBV29-1
cdr3_aa: CSVGSTGEQYF
cdr3_nt: TGCAGCGTGGGGTCGACGGGGGAGCAGTACTTC

j_call: TRBJ2-5
d_call: TRBD1
clone_size: NA
v_call: TRBV5-4
cdr3_aa: CASSLGQGARETQYF
cdr3_nt: TGTGCCAGCAGCTTGGGACAGGGGGCAAGGGAGACCCAGTACTTC

j_call: TRBJ1-6
d_call: NA
clone_size: NA
v_call: TRBV5-1
cdr3_aa: CASSLAGYSPLHF
cdr3_nt: TGCGCCAGCAGCTTGGCGGGGTACTCACCCCTCCACTTT